A single sample gave rise to the 26 T cell receptor beta chains below, sequenced in a study of control samples from healthy donors and cancer patients. Here immunoSEQ multiplex PCR was the method, and the copy in TCRdb shows in-frame clones only, minus some. Here the sample spans 130,000 to 150,000 clones, just under 95% being singletons. The specimen was PBMCs. These receptor sequences come from a man in his sixties with colorectal cancer.

The gene calls are TRBV6-5 and TRBJ1-4, with a tentative D call TRBD1 (6 bases). The CDR3 has 14 residues. V was pared by 6 bases and J by 5 bases, with 13 bases between. Per the germline V gene, CDR1 is MNHEY and CDR2 is SVGAGI. The CDR3 bases are TGTGCCAGCAGCCGCTTCACAGGGAATGAAAAACTGTTTTTT. It is translated as CASSRFTGNEKLFF.

The genes are TRBV2 and TRBJ1-1; 11 bases fit TRBD1. Germline V lookup: CDR1 SNHLY, CDR2 FYNNEI. This CDR3 region has 17 residues. V shed 6 bases and J 2 bases; nucleotides not matched to a gene: 11. In DNA, the CDR3 is TGTGCCAGCAGGCGGACAGGGGGCGTTGAAGGTAACACTGAAGCTTTCTTT. Amino acids: CASRRTGGVEGNTEAFF.

CDR3 sequence reads: CASSGTPTFSRSTDTQYF. Here the CDR3 DNA reads TGTGCCAGCAGCGGTACTCCAACATTTTCTCGGAGCACAGATACGCAGTATTTT. The chain links TRBV9 to TRBJ2-3; D is unclear. CDR3 size: 18 residues. The V and J ends lost 3 bases and 0 bases respectively, with 20 bases between them. The germline CDR1 and CDR2 sequences are SGDLS and YYNGEE.

The J gene is TRBJ2-5, the V gene TRBV5-1; maybe TRBD1 (6 bases). From germline, CDR1 is SGHRS and CDR2 YFSETQ. The CDR3 has 14 residues. Trimming stripped 5 bases from V and 3 bases from J, with 14 bases between. The CDR3 DNA follows: TGCGCCAGCAGGCCGATATACAGGGAAGAGACCCAGTACTTC. Its translation: CASRPIYREETQYF.

V usage is TRBV25-1 and J usage is TRBJ2-1, with D maybe TRBD2 (6 bases). Per germline, CDR1 MGHDK and CDR2 SYGVNS. Deletions cut 9 bases from V and 1 base from J, with 10 bases between. The CDR3 has 13 amino acids. This chain's CDR3 is CASRDLSYNEQFF. CDR3 DNA sequence: TGTGCCAGTCGGGACTTGTCCTACAATGAGCAGTTCTTC.

This clone came up once. The chain employs TRBV3-1 (or the pseudogene TRBV3-2) and TRBJ1-2; 9 positions match TRBD1. This CDR3 is 15 amino acids long. The germline gives CDR1 LGHDT, CDR2 YNNKEL (reference sequence). Losses at the gene ends were 0 bases for V and 3 bases for J; bases not matched to a gene: 2. CDR3 DNA sequence: TGTGCCAGCAGCCAAGACTGGACAGGGGACTATGGCTACACCTTC. This sequence encodes CASSQDWTGDYGYTF.

The chain carries TRBV24-1 and TRBJ2-1; 7 positions match TRBD1. V lost 4 bases, J lost 5 bases, and 16 bases stayed unmatched. The CDR3 extends over 18 amino acids. From germline, CDR1 is KGHDR and CDR2 SFDVKD. The CDR3 coding sequence is TGTGCCACCAGTGAGTCCCACAAACAGGGGAGAGGGAACAATGAGCAGTTCTTC. It yields the protein CATSESHKQGRGNNEQFF.

The CDR3 sequence is CASSLVTGSNQPQHF. CDR3 nucleotide sequence: TGTGCCAGCAGCTTAGTTACAGGTAGCAATCAGCCCCAGCATTTT. The chain joins TRBV7-2 to TRBJ1-5; possibly TRBD1 for D (5 bases). Trimming left V 1 base short and J 0 bases short, with 7 bases between. This CDR3 region has 15 residues. In germline, CDR1 is SGHTA, CDR2 FQGNSA.

The rearrangement uses TRBV5-1 and TRBJ1-5, with D perhaps TRBD1 (5 bases). Trimming took 4 bases from V and 5 from J, leaving 13 bases between them. CDR1 SGHRS and CDR2 YFSETQ come from the germline V gene. This CDR3 spans 14 amino acids. Here the CDR3 reads CASSDGTADQPQHF. DNA of the CDR3: TGCGCCAGCAGCGATGGGACTGCGGATCAGCCCCAGCATTTT. Complete variable domain (other parts from reference TRBV5-1 and TRBJ1-5): KAGVTQTPRYLIKTRGQQVTLSCSPISGHRSVSWYQQTPGQGLQFLFEYFSETQRNKGNFPGRFSGRQFSNSRSEMNVSTLELGDSALYLCASSDGTADQPQHFGDGTRLSIL.

The rearrangement links TRBV19 to TRBJ1-1; D ambiguous. The germline V and J ends were trimmed by 0 bases and 4 bases, with 3 bases remaining between them. Germline V gives CDR1 LNHDA, CDR2 SQIVND (reference sequence). The CDR3 has 12 residues. DNA for the CDR3: TGTGCCAGTAGTATAGAGGCCACTGAAGCTTTCTTT. This sequence encodes CASSIEATEAFF.

The chain carries TRBV27 and TRBJ1-2; 9 nucleotides line up with TRBD1. Trimming cost V 7 bases and J 1 base; bases outside gene matches: 1. CDR3 size: 13 residues. CDR1 is MNHEY and CDR2 is SMNVEV in the germline V gene (reference sequence). The CDR3 DNA follows: TGTGCCAGCACGGACAGGGGTAACTATGGCTACACCTTC. It codes for CASTDRGNYGYTF.

J is TRBJ2-3 and V is TRBV6-1, with a weak D call TRBD1 (6 bases). The CDR3 is 13 residues long. V lost 3 bases and J 5 bases, leaving 9 bases between the germline ends. Germline V CDR1 and CDR2: MNHNS, SASEGT. CDR3 DNA sequence: TGTGCCAGCAGTGACGCACAGGGAGATACGCAGTATTTT. Residues: CASSDAQGDTQYF.

The rearrangement joins TRBV5-4 to TRBJ2-7, with TRBD1 as a possible D gene (5 bases). The CDR3 has 15 residues. With 4 bases removed from V and 2 bases from J, the gap between germline ends came to 16 bases. In germline, CDR1 is SGHNT, CDR2 YYREEE (reference sequence). Written as DNA, the CDR3 is TGTGCCAGCAGCCCGAGGACAACCATCCCCTACGAGCAGTACTTC. Protein product: CASSPRTTIPYEQYF.

The chain combines TRBV9 with TRBJ1-1, with D unclear. Trimming stripped 0 bases from V and 3 bases from J, with 9 bases between. Germline V lookup: CDR1 SGDLS, CDR2 YYNGEE. The CDR3 sequence is 14 residues long. The CDR3, as DNA: TGTGCCAGCAGCGTAGAGGGCCACGACACTGAAGCTTTCTTT. Translation: CASSVEGHDTEAFF.

V gene TRBV6-1 combines with J gene TRBJ1-2; D not certain. CDR1 and CDR2 from the germline V gene are MNHNS and SASEGT. V lost 0 bases and J lost 4, with 9 bases in between. The CDR3 is 14 residues long. The CDR3 is CASSEAGELYGYTF. As DNA, the CDR3 is TGTGCCAGCAGTGAAGCGGGCGAACTCTATGGCTACACCTTC.

CDR3 DNA sequence: TGTGCCAGCAGCTTGGGGGGCATGGAGCAGTTCTTC. It encodes CASSLGGMEQFF. This sequence joins TRBV7-2 and TRBJ2-1; D is tentatively TRBD1 or TRBD2 (6 bases each). The CDR3 has 12 residues. Germline lookup yields CDR1 SGHTA and CDR2 FQGNSA. V gave up 3 bases and J gave up 10 bases, with 10 bases separating them.

CDR3 in DNA: TGTGCCAGCAGCAATTACGGGGGGGGCACCTACGAGCAGTACTTC. This codes for CASSNYGGGTYEQYF. This chain links TRBV7-2 with TRBJ2-7, with 8 bases identical to TRBD2. The CDR3 spans 15 residues. Per the germline V gene, CDR1 is SGHTA and CDR2 is FQGNSA. The junction had 8 bases not matched to a gene; V was cut back by 5 bases and J by 2 bases.

This clone was found once. V usage is TRBV28 and J usage is TRBJ2-2; D not resolved. CDR1 and CDR2 from the germline V gene are MDHEN and SYDVKM. CDR3 length equals 12 residues. V shed 6 bases and J shed 3 bases, with 5 bases lying between them. The CDR3, as DNA: TGTGCCAGCAGATCTTACACCGGGGAGCTGTTTTTT. Residues: CASRSYTGELFF.

This chain uses TRBV19 with TRBJ1-2; D is possibly TRBD1 (6 bases). V dropped 9 bases and J dropped 2 bases, with 16 bases sitting between them. Germline-derived CDR1 and CDR2 are LNHDA and SQIVND (reference sequence). This CDR3 region has 14 residues. CDR3 residues: CASRGTQGNYGYTF. CDR3 DNA sequence: TGTGCCAGCAGGGGAACCCAGGGCAACTATGGCTACACCTTC.

The gene calls are TRBV27 and TRBJ1-4, with unresolved D. The CDR3 extends over 13 amino acids. Germline-derived CDR1 and CDR2 are MNHEY and SMNVEV (reference sequence). V lost 3 bases to trimming and J lost 8 bases, with 10 bases between them. As DNA, the CDR3 is TGTGCCAGCAGTTTGAGGGTCGGAGAAAAACTGTTTTTT. Encoded protein: CASSLRVGEKLFF.

This chain connects TRBV9 to TRBJ1-1; maybe TRBD1 (5 bases). The CDR3 contains 17 residues. The V end was cut by 4 bases, the J end by 0 bases, with 19 bases between. Germline V CDR1 and CDR2: SGDLS, YYNGEE. CDR3 sequence reads: CASSPWDGAGMNTEAFF. The DNA of the CDR3 is TGTGCCAGCAGCCCCTGGGACGGCGCTGGGATGAACACTGAAGCTTTCTTT.

The chain couples TRBV11-3 to TRBJ2-2, with 7 bases aligning to TRBD2. This CDR3 has 13 residues. Germline V gene lookup returns CDR1 SGHNT and CDR2 YENEEA. Germline trimming cut 5 bases from V and 7 bases from J; bases unmatched to any gene: 4. The CDR3 is CASSDREDGELFF. The DNA of the CDR3 is TGTGCCAGCAGCGACCGGGAGGACGGGGAGCTGTTTTTT. The whole variable domain, remainder taken from reference TRBV11-3 and TRBJ2-2, is EAGVVQSPRYKIIEKKQPVAFWCNPISGHNTLYWYLQNLGQGPELLIRYENEEAVDDSQLPKDRFSAERLKGVDSTLKIQPAELGDSAVYLCASSDREDGELFFGEGSRLTVL.

The V call is TRBV29-1, the J call TRBJ1-2; D is undetermined. Trimming removed 2 bases at V and 4 bases at J, with 8 bases between. Germline CDR1 reads SQVTM; CDR2 reads ANQGSEA. The CDR3 is made up of 12 amino acids. In DNA form, the CDR3 reads TGCAGCGTTGAAAGGGCCAGCTATGGCTACACCTTC. This translates into CSVERASYGYTF.

The chain uses TRBV3-1 (or the pseudogene TRBV3-2) and TRBJ2-1; 11 bases are a match to TRBD2. There are 15 residues in the CDR3. V lost 4 bases and J lost 10; bases outside the gene matches: 9. The V gene's germline CDR1 is LGHDT and CDR2 YNNKEL (reference sequence). The CDR3 region has the DNA TGTGCCAGCAGCCGGGTTAGCGGGGGGGCAAGCGAGCAGTTCTTC. Translation: CASSRVSGGASEQFF.

This chain uses TRBV6-5 with TRBJ2-7; 11 bases agree with TRBD1. J gave up 2 bases and V 10 bases, and 10 bases lay outside the gene matches. This CDR3 spans 15 amino acids. The germline V gene has CDR1 MNHEY and CDR2 SVGAGI. CDR3 region: CATRGGTGGAYEQYF. As DNA, the CDR3 is TGTGCCACACGTGGGGGGACAGGGGGTGCCTACGAGCAGTACTTC.

The chain carries TRBV18 and TRBJ1-4; no clear D. Trimming stripped 4 bases from V and 4 bases from J, with 4 bases between. The CDR3 contains 12 residues. The V gene's germline CDR1 is KGHSH and CDR2 LQKENI. Written as DNA, the CDR3 is TGTGCCAGCTCACTCTTTAATGAAAAACTGTTTTTT. It yields the protein CASSLFNEKLFF.